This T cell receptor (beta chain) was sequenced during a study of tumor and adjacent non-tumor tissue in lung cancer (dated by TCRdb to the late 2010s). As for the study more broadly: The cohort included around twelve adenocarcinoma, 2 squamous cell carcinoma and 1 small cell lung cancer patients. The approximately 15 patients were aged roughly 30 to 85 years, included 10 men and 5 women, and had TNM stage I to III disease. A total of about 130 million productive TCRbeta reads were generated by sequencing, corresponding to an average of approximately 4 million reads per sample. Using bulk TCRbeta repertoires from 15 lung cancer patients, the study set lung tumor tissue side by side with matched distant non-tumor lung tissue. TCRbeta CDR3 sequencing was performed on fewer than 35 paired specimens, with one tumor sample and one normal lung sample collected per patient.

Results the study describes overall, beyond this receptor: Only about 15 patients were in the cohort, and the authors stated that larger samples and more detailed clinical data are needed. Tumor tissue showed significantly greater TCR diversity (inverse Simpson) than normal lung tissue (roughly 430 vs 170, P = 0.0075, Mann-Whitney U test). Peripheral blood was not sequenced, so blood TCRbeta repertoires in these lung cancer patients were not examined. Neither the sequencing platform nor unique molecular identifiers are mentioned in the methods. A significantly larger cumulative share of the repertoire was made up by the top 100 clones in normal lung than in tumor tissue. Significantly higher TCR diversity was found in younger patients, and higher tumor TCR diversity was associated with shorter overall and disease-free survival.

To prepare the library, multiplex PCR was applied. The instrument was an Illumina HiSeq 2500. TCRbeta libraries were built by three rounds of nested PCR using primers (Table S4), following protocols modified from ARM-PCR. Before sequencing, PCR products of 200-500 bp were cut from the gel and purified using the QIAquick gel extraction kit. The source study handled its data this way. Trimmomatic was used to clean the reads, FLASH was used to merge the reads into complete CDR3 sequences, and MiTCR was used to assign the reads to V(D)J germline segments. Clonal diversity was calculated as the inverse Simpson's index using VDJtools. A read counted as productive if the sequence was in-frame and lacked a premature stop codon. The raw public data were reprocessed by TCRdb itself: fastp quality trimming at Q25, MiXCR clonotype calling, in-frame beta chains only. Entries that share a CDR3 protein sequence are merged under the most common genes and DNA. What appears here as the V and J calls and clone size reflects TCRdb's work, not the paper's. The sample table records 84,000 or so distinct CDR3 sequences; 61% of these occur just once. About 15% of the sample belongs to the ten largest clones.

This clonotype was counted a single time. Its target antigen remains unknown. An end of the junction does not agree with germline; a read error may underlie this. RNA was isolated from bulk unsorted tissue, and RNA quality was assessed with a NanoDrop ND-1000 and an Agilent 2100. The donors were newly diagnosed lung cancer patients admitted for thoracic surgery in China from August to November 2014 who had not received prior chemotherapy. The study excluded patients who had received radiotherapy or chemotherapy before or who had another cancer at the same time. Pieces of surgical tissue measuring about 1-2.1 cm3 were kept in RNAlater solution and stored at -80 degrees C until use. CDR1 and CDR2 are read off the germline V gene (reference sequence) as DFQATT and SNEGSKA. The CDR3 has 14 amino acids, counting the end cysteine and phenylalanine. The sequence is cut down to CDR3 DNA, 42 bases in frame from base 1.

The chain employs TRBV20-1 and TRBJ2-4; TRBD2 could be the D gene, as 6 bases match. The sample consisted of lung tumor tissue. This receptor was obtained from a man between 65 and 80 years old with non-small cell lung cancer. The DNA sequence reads TGCAGTGCTACTTATCCGGGGAGGAAAAACATTCACTATTTC. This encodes CSATYPGRKNIHYF.